This T cell receptor (beta chain) was captured in a study of shared clonotypes between healthy human individuals. This CDR3 comprises 11 residues. CDR1 is MNHNY and CDR2 is SVGAGI in the germline V gene (reference sequence). The ends were cut back, 8 bases at V and 4 bases at J, with 9 bases in the middle. Generated by immunoSEQ multiplex PCR, the TCRdb table keeps only in-frame clones and is missing some. The repertoire consists of 1 million to 1.2 million clones, with 70% to 85% occurring once and the leading ten covering 0.89%. The chain recombines TRBV6-6 with TRBJ2-7; tentative D call: TRBD1 (5 bases). The sequencing sample was made of memory CD4+ T cells from PBMCs. Subset meaning: CD45RA-negative fraction. This TCR was recovered from a man younger than 30 in good health. Some clones in this sample may be carry-over from other donors' samples. CDR3 nucleotides: TGTGCCAGCGGGGCCTGGTACGAGCAGTACTTC. Protein product: CASGAWYEQYF.